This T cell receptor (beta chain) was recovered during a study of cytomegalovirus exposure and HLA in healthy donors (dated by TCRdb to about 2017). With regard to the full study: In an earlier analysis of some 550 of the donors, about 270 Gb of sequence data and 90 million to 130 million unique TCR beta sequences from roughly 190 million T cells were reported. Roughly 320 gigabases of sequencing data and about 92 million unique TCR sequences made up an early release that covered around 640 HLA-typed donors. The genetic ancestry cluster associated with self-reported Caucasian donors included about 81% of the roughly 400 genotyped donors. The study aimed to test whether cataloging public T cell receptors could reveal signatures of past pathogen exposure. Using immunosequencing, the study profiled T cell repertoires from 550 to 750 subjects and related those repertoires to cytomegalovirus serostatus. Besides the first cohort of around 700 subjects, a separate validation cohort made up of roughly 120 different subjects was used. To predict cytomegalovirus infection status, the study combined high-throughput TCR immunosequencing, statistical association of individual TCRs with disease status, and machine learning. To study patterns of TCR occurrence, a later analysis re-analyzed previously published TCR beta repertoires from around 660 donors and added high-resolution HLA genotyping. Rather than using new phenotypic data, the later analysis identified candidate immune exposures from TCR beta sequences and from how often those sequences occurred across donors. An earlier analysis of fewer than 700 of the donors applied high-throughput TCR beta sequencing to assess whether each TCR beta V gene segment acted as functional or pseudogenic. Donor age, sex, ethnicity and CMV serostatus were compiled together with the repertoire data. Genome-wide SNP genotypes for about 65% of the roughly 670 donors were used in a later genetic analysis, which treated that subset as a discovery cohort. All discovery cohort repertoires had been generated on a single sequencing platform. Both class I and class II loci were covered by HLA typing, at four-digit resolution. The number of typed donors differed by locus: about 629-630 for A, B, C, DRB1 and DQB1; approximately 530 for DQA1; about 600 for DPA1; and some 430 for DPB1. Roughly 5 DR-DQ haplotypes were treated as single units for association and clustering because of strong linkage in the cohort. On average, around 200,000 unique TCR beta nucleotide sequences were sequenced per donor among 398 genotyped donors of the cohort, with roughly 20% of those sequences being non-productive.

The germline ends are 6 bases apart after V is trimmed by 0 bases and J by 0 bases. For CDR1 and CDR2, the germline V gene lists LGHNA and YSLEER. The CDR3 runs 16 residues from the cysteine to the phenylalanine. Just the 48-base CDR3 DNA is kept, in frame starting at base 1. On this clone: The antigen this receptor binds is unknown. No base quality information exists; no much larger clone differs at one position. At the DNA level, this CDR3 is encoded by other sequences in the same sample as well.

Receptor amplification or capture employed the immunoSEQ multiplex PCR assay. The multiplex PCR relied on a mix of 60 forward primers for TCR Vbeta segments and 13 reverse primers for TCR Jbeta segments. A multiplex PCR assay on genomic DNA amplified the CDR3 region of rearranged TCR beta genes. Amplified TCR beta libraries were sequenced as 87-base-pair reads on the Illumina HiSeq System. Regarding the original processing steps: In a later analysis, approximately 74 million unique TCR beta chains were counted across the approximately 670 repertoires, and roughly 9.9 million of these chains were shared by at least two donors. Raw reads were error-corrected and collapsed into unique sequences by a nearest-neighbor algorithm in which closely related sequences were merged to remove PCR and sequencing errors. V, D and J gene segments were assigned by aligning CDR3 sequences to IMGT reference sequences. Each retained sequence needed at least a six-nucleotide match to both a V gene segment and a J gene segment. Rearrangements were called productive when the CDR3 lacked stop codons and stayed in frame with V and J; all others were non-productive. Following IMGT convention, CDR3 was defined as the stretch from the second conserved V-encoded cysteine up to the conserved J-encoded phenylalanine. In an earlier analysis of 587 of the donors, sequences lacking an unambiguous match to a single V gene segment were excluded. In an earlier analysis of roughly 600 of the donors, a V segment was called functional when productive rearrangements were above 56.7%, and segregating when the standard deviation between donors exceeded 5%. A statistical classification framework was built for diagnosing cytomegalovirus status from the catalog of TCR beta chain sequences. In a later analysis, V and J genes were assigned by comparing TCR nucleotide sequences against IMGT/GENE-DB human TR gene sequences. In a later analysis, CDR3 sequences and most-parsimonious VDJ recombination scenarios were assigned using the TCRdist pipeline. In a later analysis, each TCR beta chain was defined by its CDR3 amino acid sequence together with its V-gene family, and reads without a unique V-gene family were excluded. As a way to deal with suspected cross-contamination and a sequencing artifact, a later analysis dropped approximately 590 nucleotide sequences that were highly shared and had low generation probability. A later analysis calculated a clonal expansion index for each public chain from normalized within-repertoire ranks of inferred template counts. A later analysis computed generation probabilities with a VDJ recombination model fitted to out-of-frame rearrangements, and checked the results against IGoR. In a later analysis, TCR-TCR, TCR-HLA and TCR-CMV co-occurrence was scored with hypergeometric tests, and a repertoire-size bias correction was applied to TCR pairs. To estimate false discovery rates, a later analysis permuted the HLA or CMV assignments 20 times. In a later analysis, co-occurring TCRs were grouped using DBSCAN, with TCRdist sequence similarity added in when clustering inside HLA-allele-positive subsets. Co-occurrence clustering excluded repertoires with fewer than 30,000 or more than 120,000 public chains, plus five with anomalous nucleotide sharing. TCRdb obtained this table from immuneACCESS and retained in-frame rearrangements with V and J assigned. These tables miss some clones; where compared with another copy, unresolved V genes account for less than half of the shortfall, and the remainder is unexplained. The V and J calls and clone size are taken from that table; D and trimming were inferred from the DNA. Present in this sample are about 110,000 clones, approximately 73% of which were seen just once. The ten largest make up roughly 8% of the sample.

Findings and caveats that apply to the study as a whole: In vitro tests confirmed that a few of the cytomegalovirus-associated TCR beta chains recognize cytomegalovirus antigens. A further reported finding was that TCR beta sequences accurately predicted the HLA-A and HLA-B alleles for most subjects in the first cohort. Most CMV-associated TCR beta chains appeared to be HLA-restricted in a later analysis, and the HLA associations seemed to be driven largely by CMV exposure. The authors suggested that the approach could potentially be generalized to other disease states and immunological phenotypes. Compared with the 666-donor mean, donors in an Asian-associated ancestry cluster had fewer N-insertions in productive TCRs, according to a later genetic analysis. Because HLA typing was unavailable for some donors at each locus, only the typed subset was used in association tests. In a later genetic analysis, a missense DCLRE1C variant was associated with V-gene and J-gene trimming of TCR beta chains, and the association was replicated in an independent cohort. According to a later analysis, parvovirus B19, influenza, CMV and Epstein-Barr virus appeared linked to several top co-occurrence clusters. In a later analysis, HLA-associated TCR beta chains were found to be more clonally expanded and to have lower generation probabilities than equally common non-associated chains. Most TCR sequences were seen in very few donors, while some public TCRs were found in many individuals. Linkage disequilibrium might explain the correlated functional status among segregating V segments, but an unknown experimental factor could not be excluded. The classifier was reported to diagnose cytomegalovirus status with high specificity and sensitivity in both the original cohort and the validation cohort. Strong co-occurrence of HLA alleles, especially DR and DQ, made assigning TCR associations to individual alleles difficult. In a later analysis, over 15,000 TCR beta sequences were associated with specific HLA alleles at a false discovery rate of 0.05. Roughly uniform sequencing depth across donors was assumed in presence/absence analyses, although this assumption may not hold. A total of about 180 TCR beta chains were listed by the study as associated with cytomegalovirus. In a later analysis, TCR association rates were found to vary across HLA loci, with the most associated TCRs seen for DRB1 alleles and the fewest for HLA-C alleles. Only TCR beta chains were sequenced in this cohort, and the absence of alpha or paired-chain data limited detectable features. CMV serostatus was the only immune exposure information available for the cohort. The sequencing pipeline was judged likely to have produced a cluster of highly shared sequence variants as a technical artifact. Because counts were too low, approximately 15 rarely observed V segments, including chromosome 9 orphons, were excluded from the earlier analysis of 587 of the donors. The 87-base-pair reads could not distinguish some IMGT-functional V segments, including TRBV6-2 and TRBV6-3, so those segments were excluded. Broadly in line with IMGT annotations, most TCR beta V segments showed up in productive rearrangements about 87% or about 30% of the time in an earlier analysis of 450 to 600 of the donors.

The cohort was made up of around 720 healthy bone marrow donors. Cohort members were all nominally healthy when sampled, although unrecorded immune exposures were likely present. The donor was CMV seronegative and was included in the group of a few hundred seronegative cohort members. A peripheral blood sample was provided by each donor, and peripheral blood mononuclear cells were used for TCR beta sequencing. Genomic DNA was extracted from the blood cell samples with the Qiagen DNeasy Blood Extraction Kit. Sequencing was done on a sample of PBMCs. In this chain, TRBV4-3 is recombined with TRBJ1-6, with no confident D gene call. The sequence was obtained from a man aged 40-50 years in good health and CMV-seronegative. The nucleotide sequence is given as TGCGCCAGCAGCCAAGATCTGTCCTCCTATAATTCACCCCTCCACTTT. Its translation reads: CASSQDLSSYNSPLHF.